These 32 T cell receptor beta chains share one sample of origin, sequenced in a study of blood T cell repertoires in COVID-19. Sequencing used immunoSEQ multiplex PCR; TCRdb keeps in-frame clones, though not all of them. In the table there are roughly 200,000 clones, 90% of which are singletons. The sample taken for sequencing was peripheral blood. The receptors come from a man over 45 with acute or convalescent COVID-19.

The CDR3 nucleotides read TGCGCCAGCAGCCAGGCAGGTATGAACACTGAAGCTTTCTTT. Amino acid sequence: CASSQAGMNTEAFF. The V call is TRBV4-1, the J call TRBJ1-1; D remains unclear. Germline lookup yields CDR1 MGHRA and CDR2 YSYEKL. The CDR3 covers 14 residues. V shed 3 bases and J shed 0 bases, with 8 bases lying between them.

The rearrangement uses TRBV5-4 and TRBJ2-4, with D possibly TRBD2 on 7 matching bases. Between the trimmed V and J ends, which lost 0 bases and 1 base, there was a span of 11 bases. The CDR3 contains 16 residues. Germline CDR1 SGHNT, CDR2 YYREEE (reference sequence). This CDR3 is CASSLEGGTAKNIQYF. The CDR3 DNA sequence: TGTGCCAGCAGCTTGGAGGGGGGGACCGCCAAAAACATTCAGTACTTC.

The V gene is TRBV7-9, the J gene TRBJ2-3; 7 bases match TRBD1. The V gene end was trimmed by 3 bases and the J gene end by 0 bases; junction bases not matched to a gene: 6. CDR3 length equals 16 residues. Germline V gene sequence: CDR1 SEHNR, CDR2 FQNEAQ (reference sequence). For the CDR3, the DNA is TGTGCCAGCAGCTTGCCCCGGGACAGCAGCACAGATACGCAGTATTTT. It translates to CASSLPRDSSTDTQYF.

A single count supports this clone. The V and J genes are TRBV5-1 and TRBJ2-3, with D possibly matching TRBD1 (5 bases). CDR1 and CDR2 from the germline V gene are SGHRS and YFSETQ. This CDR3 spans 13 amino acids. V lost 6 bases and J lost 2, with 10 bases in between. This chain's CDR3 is CASIPGNTDTQYF. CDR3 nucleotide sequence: TGCGCCAGCATTCCAGGGAACACAGATACGCAGTATTTT.

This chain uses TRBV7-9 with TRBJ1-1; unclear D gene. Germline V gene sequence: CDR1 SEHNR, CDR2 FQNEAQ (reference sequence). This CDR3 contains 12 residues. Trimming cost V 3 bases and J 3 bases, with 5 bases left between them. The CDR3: CASSFRDTEAFF. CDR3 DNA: TGTGCCAGCAGCTTTCGGGACACTGAAGCTTTCTTT.

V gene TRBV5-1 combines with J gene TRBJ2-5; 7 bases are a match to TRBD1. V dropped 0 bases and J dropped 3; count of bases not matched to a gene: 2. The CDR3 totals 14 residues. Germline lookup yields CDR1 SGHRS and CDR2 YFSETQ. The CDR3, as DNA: TGCGCCAGCAGCTTGGCGGGACAGAAAGAGACCCAGTACTTC. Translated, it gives CASSLAGQKETQYF.

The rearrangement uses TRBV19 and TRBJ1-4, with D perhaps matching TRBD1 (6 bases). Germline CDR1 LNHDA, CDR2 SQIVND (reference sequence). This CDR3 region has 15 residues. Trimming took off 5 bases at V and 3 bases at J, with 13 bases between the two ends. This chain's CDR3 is CASSAQTGANEKLFF. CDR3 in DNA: TGTGCCAGTAGTGCTCAGACAGGCGCTAATGAAAAACTGTTTTTT.

The CDR3 region is CASRTTGEVHEQYF. Here the CDR3 DNA reads TGTGCCAGCAGGACGACAGGGGAGGTCCACGAGCAGTACTTC. The V call is TRBV27, the J call TRBJ2-7, with 8 bases that match TRBD1. The germline V gene has CDR1 MNHEY and CDR2 SMNVEV (reference sequence). The ends lost 6 bases at V and 5 bases at J; junction bases unmatched: 9. The CDR3 totals 14 residues.

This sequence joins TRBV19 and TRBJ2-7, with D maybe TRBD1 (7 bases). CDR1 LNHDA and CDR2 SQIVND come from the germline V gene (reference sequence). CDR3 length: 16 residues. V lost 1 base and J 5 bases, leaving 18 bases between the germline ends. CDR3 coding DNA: TGTGCCAGTAGTATAGTCAGGGGGGCAGATCGGGACGAGCAGTACTTC. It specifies CASSIVRGADRDEQYF.

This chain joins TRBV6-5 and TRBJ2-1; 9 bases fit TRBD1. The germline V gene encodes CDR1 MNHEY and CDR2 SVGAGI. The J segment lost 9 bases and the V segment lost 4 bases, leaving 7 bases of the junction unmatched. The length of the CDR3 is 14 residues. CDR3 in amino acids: CASSFQTGGIEQFF. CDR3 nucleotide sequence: TGTGCCAGCAGTTTCCAAACAGGGGGCATTGAGCAGTTCTTC.

The CDR3 loop is CASRTGDGQPQHF. The CDR3 DNA reads TGTGCCAGCAGAACAGGGGACGGTCAGCCCCAGCATTTT. The chain links TRBV28 to TRBJ1-5; TRBD1 matches 7 bases. In germline, CDR1 is MDHEN, CDR2 SYDVKM. The junction had 5 bases not matched to a gene; V was cut back by 6 bases and J by 6 bases. The CDR3 spans 13 residues.

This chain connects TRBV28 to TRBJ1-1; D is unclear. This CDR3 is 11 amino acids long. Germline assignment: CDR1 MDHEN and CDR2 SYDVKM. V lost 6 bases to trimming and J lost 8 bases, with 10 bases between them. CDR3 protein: CASRTIAEAFF. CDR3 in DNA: TGTGCCAGCAGGACTATTGCAGAAGCTTTCTTT.

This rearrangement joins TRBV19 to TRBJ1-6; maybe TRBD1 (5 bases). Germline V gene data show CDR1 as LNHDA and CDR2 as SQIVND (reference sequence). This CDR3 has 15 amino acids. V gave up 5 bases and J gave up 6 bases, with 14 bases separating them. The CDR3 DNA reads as TGTGCCAGTAGTCCCCAGTTGGGACTTAATTCACCCCTCCACTTT. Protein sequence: CASSPQLGLNSPLHF.

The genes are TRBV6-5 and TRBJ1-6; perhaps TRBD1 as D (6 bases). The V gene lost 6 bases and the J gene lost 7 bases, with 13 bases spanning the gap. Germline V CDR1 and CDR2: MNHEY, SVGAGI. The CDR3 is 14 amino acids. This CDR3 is CASSSGGTNSPLHF. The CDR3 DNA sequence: TGTGCCAGCAGCTCGGGGGGCACGAATTCACCCCTCCACTTT.

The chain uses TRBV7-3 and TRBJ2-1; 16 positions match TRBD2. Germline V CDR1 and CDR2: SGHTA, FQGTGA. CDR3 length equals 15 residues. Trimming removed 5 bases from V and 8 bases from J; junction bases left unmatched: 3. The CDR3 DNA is TGTGCCAGCAGCGGAGGGACTAGCGGGAGGGATGAGCAGTTCTTC. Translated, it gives CASSGGTSGRDEQFF.

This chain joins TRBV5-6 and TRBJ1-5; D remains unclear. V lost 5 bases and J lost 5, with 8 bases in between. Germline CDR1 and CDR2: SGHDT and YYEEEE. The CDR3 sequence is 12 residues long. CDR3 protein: CASSRTHQPQHF. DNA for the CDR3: TGTGCCAGCAGTCGCACTCATCAGCCCCAGCATTTT.

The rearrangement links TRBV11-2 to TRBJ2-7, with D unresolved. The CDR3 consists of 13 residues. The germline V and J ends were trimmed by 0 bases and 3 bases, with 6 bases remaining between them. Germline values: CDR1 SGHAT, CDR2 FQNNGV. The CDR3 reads CASSLEWSYEQYV. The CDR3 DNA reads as TGTGCCAGCAGCTTAGAGTGGAGCTACGAGCAGTACGTC.

The CDR3 is CASSISGSGDTQYF. The CDR3 region has the DNA TGTGCCAGCAGCATTAGCGGGAGTGGAGATACGCAGTATTTT. The V call is TRBV7-7, the J call TRBJ2-3; 9 bases fit TRBD2. This CDR3 is built from 14 residues. The germline V gene has CDR1 SSHAT and CDR2 FNYEAQ (reference sequence). The V gene end was trimmed by 5 bases and the J gene end by 5 bases; junction bases not matched to a gene: 5.

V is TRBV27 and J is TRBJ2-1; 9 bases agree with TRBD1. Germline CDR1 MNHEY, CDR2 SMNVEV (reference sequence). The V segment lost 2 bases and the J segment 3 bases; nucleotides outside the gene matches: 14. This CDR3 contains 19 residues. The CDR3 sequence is CASSLRPGTGIDLYNEQFF. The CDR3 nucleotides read TGTGCCAGCAGTTTACGTCCCGGGACAGGGATTGATCTCTACAATGAGCAGTTCTTC.

CDR3 nucleotide sequence: TGCGCCAGCAGCCCCGACTTATACAGGGGCGGGGAGACCCAGTACTTC. Its protein is CASSPDLYRGGETQYF. The genes are TRBV4-1 and TRBJ2-5; 7 bases are a match to TRBD1. Germline V gene lookup returns CDR1 MGHRA and CDR2 YSYEKL. There are 16 residues in the CDR3. The junction had 13 bases not matched to a gene; V was cut back by 4 bases and J by 5 bases.

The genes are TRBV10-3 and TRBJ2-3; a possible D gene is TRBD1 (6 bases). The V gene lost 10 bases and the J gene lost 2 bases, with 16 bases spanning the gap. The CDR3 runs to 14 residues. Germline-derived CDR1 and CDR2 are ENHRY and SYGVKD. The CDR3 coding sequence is TGTGCCACCCACCGGGGACAACTCACAGATACGCAGTATTTT. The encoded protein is CATHRGQLTDTQYF.

Here the CDR3 reads CASSQRLSQETQYF. For the CDR3, the DNA is TGTGCCAGCAGCCAACGACTAAGTCAAGAGACCCAGTACTTC. This rearrangement joins TRBV13 to TRBJ2-5; TRBD2 might be the D (5 bases). The CDR3 runs 14 residues. The germline V gene encodes CDR1 PRHDT and CDR2 FYEKMQ (reference sequence). Trimming stripped 5 bases from V and 2 bases from J, with 12 bases between.

The CDR3 DNA reads as TGTGCCAGCAGTTACTCGGGCAAAGAAGCTTTCTTT. Translation gives CASSYSGKEAFF. The chain joins TRBV6-5 to TRBJ1-1, with D unresolved. The germline V gene encodes CDR1 MNHEY and CDR2 SVGAGI. The CDR3 is made up of 12 amino acids. The V gene lost 0 bases and the J gene lost 8 bases, with 7 bases spanning the gap.

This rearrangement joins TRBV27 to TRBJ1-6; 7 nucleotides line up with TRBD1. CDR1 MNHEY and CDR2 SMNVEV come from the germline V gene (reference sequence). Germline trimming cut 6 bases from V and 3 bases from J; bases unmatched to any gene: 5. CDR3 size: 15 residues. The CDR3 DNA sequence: TGTGCCAGCAGGCCCGGGACAGTCTATAATTCACCCCTCCACTTT. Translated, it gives CASRPGTVYNSPLHF.

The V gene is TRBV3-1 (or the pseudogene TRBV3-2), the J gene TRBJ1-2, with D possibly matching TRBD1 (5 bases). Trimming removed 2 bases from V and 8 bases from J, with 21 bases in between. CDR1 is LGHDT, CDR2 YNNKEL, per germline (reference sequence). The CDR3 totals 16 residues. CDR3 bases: TGTGCCAGCAGCCAACCTGGGACTCCTCACGTAGTGGGCTACACCTTC. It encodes CASSQPGTPHVVGYTF.

In DNA form, the CDR3 reads TGCGCCAGCAGCTTGGTTCTAGCGGGCCCAGATACGCAGTATTTT. This gives the protein CASSLVLAGPDTQYF. The J gene is TRBJ2-3, the V gene TRBV5-1; 8 positions match TRBD2. The CDR3 loop spans 15 amino acids. Germline assignment: CDR1 SGHRS and CDR2 YFSETQ. Trimming cost V 0 bases and J 4 bases; bases outside gene matches: 4. Complete variable domain (other parts from reference TRBV5-1 and TRBJ2-3): KAGVTQTPRYLIKTRGQQVTLSCSPISGHRSVSWYQQTPGQGLQFLFEYFSETQRNKGNFPGRFSGRQFSNSRSEMNVSTLELGDSALYLCASSLVLAGPDTQYFGPGTRLTVL.

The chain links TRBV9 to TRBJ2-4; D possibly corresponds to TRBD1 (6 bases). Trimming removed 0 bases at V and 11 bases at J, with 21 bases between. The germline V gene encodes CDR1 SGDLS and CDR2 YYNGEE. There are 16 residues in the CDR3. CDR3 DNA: TGTGCCAGCAGCGTAGGCCCAGGGGCGGCTGAGGGGGTTCAGTACTTC. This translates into CASSVGPGAAEGVQYF.

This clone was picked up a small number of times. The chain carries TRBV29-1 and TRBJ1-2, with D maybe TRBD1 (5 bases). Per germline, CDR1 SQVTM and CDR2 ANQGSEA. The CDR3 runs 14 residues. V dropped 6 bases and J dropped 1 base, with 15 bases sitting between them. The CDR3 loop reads CSVVNTGNNYGYTF. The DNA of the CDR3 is TGCAGCGTGGTAAATACAGGCAATAACTATGGCTACACCTTC.

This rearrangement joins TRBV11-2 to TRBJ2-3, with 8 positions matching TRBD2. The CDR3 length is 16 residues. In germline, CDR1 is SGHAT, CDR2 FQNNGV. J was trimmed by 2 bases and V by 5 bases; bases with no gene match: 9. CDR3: CASSPPGGGSTDTQYF. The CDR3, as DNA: TGTGCCAGCAGCCCCCCCGGGGGGGGGTCCACAGATACGCAGTATTTT.

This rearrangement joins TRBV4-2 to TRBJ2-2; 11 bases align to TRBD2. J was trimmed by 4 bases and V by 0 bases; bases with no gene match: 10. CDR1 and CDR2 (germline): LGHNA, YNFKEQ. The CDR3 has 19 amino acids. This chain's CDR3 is CASSQDIRLAGGGTGELFF. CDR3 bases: TGTGCCAGCAGCCAAGATATCCGGTTAGCGGGAGGGGGCACCGGGGAGCTGTTTTTT.

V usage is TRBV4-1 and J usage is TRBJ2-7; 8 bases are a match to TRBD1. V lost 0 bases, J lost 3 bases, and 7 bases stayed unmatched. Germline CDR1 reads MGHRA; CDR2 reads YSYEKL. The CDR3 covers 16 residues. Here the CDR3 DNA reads TGCGCCAGCAGCCAAGATCCGGGACAGGCGGACTACGAGCAGTACTTC. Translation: CASSQDPGQADYEQYF.

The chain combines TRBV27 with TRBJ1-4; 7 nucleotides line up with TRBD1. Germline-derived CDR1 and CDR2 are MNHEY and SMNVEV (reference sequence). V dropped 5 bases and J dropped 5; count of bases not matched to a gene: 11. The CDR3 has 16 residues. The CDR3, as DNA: TGTGCCAGCAGTCCGAAGTGGGGACAGTCGAATGAAAAACTGTTTTTT. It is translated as CASSPKWGQSNEKLFF. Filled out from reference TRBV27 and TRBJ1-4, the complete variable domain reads EAQVTQNPRYLITVTGKKLTVTCSQNMNHEYMSWYRQDPGLGLRQIYYSMNVEVTDKGDVPEGYKVSRKEKRNFPLILESPSPNQTSLYFCASSPKWGQSNEKLFFGSGTQLSVL.